One sample yielded the 21 T cell receptor beta chains listed below, sequenced in a study of cytomegalovirus exposure and HLA in healthy donors. PCR involved 60 Vbeta and 13 Jbeta primers. Data came from immunoSEQ multiplex PCR; TCRdb stores just in-frame clones and leaves some out. This table holds nearly 110,000 clones, more than 65% found once. The sample was PBMCs. The receptors originated from a male donor in good health and CMV-seronegative.

This chain links TRBV15 with TRBJ2-3, with 8 bases lining up with TRBD1. J lost 2 bases, V lost 4 bases, and 5 bases had no gene match. Germline CDR1 and CDR2: LNHNV and YYDKDF (reference sequence). This CDR3 is 15 amino acids long. In DNA form, the CDR3 reads TGTGCCACCAGCACCGGACAGGGTAACACAGATACGCAGTATTTT. Translation gives CATSTGQGNTDTQYF.

The V gene is TRBV19, the J gene TRBJ2-7; TRBD2 matches 14 bases. This CDR3 is 18 amino acids long. After removal of 2 bases from V and 4 bases from J, the junction contained 10 bases not matched to a gene. Germline CDR1 LNHDA, CDR2 SQIVND (reference sequence). Written as DNA, the CDR3 is TGTGCCAGTAGTATAAGGTTTGGGACTAGCGGGAGATCTTACGAGCAGTACTTC. Translated: CASSIRFGTSGRSYEQYF.

The chain joins TRBV7-9 to TRBJ2-7; no reliable D call. The CDR3 sequence is 12 residues long. The V gene lost 5 bases and the J gene lost 0 bases, with 5 bases spanning the gap. CDR1 is SEHNR, CDR2 FQNEAQ, per germline (reference sequence). The CDR3 is CASSQNSYEQYF. CDR3 coding DNA: TGTGCCAGCAGCCAAAACTCCTACGAGCAGTACTTC.

The chain carries TRBV9 and TRBJ1-1; TRBD1 matches at 7 bases. The CDR3 contains 15 residues. Germline CDR1 SGDLS, CDR2 YYNGEE. J lost 0 bases, V lost 3 bases, and 5 bases had no gene match. The chain's CDR3 is CASSGAGTVNTEAFF. CDR3 in DNA: TGTGCCAGCAGCGGAGCCGGGACAGTGAACACTGAAGCTTTCTTT.

The chain is built from TRBV30 and TRBJ2-3; 12 bases match TRBD2. CDR1 is GTSNPN, CDR2 SVGIG, per germline (reference sequence). V shed 4 bases and J 2 bases; nucleotides not matched to a gene: 4. The CDR3 contains 15 residues. This CDR3 reads CAWTSGRASTDTQYF. In DNA, the CDR3 is TGTGCCTGGACTAGCGGGAGGGCTTCCACAGATACGCAGTATTTT.

The chain couples TRBV27 to TRBJ2-7; 9 bases fit TRBD2. CDR3 length: 14 residues. Per germline, CDR1 MNHEY and CDR2 SMNVEV (reference sequence). V shed 7 bases, J shed 6 bases, and the junction held 10 bases outside the gene matches. The CDR3 DNA is TGTGCCAGCATGGCTGCGGGAGGGCCTCGCGAGCAGTACTTC. This translates into CASMAAGGPREQYF.

This chain connects TRBV7-9 to TRBJ1-4; TRBD1 matches 7 bases. V lost 6 bases and J lost 9; bases outside the gene matches: 7. CDR3 size: 13 residues. From germline, CDR1 is SEHNR and CDR2 FQNEAQ (reference sequence). The CDR3 nucleotides read TGTGCCAGCAGTCCGGGACAGTCGAAAAAACTGTTTTTT. This encodes CASSPGQSKKLFF.

The chain has TRBV27 and TRBJ1-1; 9 positions match TRBD1. Germline loops: CDR1 MNHEY, CDR2 SMNVEV (reference sequence). This CDR3 has 14 amino acids. V lost 2 bases, J lost 5 bases, and 3 bases stayed unmatched. CDR3 region: CASSLGQGTTEAFF. The CDR3 region has the DNA TGTGCCAGCAGTTTAGGACAGGGGACGACTGAAGCTTTCTTT.

This clone came up many times. The CDR3 spells CASSYITFGSEAFF. The DNA of the CDR3 is TGTGCCAGCAGTTACATCACCTTCGGGTCTGAAGCTTTCTTT. V and J are TRBV28 and TRBJ1-1; D uncertain. This CDR3 comprises 14 residues. Looked up from germline, CDR1 is MDHEN and CDR2 is SYDVKM. Trimming cost V 4 bases and J 6 bases, with 15 bases left between them.

The V gene is TRBV6-4, the J gene TRBJ2-3; D unclear. Germline V lookup: CDR1 MRHNA, CDR2 SNTAGT. The V end lost 4 bases, the J end lost 7 bases, and 15 bases lay between the germline ends. The CDR3 extends over 14 amino acids. The CDR3 region is CASSGGPAPNTQYF. For the CDR3, the DNA is TGTGCCAGCAGTGGAGGCCCGGCCCCTAATACGCAGTATTTT.

The chain joins TRBV30 to TRBJ2-7; D unclear. The CDR3 contains 12 residues. V shed 2 bases and J shed 6 bases, with 11 bases lying between them. From germline, CDR1 is GTSNPN and CDR2 SVGIG (reference sequence). The CDR3 reads CAWSTPPGEQYF. CDR3 DNA sequence: TGTGCCTGGAGTACTCCGCCGGGCGAGCAGTACTTC.

The rearrangement links TRBV5-5 to TRBJ2-7; TRBD1 might be the D (5 bases). Looked up from germline, CDR1 is SGHKS and CDR2 is YYEKEE (reference sequence). Trimming stripped 4 bases from V and 3 bases from J, with 8 bases between. The CDR3 sequence is 12 residues long. CDR3 in amino acids: CASSLQVYEQYF. The CDR3 DNA reads as TGTGCCAGCAGCCTACAGGTCTACGAGCAGTACTTC.

For the CDR3, the DNA is TGTGCCAGCAGAGAGACCGGGACAGGGGGCGCCTATGGCTACACCTTC. It specifies CASRETGTGGAYGYTF. This chain joins TRBV6-6 and TRBJ1-2, with 12 nucleotides matching TRBD1. The CDR3 is 16 amino acids. The V segment lost 6 bases and the J segment 4 bases; nucleotides outside the gene matches: 9. Germline assignment: CDR1 MNHNY and CDR2 SVGAGI (reference sequence).

CDR3 sequence (DNA): TGTGCCAGCAGTCCCGCCTCCCGTCCGGGAACCTACGAGCAGTACTTC. Its translation is CASSPASRPGTYEQYF. The rearrangement joins TRBV7-9 to TRBJ2-7; D is possibly TRBD2 (5 bases). Germline CDR1 and CDR2: SEHNR and FQNEAQ (reference sequence). Trimming shortened V by 6 bases and J by 2 bases, and 20 bases separated the two germline ends. The CDR3 has 16 residues.

V usage is TRBV27 and J usage is TRBJ2-1; D remains ambiguous. This CDR3 spans 14 amino acids. Germline V lookup: CDR1 MNHEY, CDR2 SMNVEV (reference sequence). Trimming stripped 6 bases from V and 0 bases from J, with 9 bases between. The CDR3: CASSLTSSYNEQFF. CDR3 coding DNA: TGTGCCAGCAGCCTAACGAGCTCCTACAATGAGCAGTTCTTC.

V is TRBV19 and J is TRBJ2-1; 8 nucleotides align to TRBD2. V gave up 5 bases and J gave up 8 bases; unmatched junction bases: 11. The CDR3 contains 15 residues. Germline assignment: CDR1 LNHDA and CDR2 SQIVND (reference sequence). The CDR3 is CASSVSGTRADEQFF. The CDR3 DNA sequence: TGTGCCAGTAGTGTATCCGGGACTAGGGCTGATGAGCAGTTCTTC.

This rearrangement joins TRBV30 to TRBJ1-2, with 7 bases identical to TRBD1. In germline, CDR1 is GTSNPN, CDR2 SVGIG (reference sequence). The CDR3 consists of 15 residues. Losses at the gene ends were 7 bases for V and 6 bases for J; bases not matched to a gene: 17. The CDR3 is CASPPVRQGGNGYTF. CDR3 DNA sequence: TGTGCCTCTCCTCCCGTGAGACAGGGTGGCAATGGCTACACCTTC.

The chain uses TRBV27 and TRBJ1-2; 8 bases align to TRBD1. The germline V gene encodes CDR1 MNHEY and CDR2 SMNVEV (reference sequence). Trimming cost V 6 bases and J 7 bases; bases outside gene matches: 4. This CDR3 region has 12 residues. CDR3 nucleotides: TGTGCCAGCAGCACAGGGGGGATTGGCTACACCTTC. Amino acid sequence: CASSTGGIGYTF.

The genes are TRBV19 and TRBJ2-7; possibly TRBD2 for D (6 bases). This CDR3 region has 14 residues. Germline CDR1 and CDR2: LNHDA and SQIVND (reference sequence). Trimming shortened V by 4 bases and J by 0 bases, and 10 bases separated the two germline ends. The CDR3 sequence: CASSKAGSSYEQYF. The DNA of the CDR3 is TGTGCCAGTAGTAAAGCGGGTAGCTCCTACGAGCAGTACTTC.

This clone was seen a few times. The J gene is TRBJ2-2, the V gene TRBV29-1, with 8 positions matching TRBD1. CDR1 SQVTM and CDR2 ANQGSEA come from the germline V gene. This CDR3 is 18 amino acids long. V was clipped by 6 bases and J by 5 bases; unmatched bases: 20. The CDR3 loop is CSVKPGTGYMGGTGELFF. The CDR3 region has the DNA TGCAGCGTCAAACCCGGGACAGGTTATATGGGTGGTACCGGGGAGCTGTTTTTT.

CDR3: CASSLDGQDENEQFF. For the CDR3, the DNA is TGCGCCAGCAGCTTGGACGGACAGGACGAGAATGAGCAGTTCTTC. The chain couples TRBV5-1 to TRBJ2-1; TRBD1 matches at 7 bases. From germline, CDR1 is SGHRS and CDR2 YFSETQ. The CDR3 contains 15 residues. The trim removed 0 bases at V and 7 bases at J, leaving 7 bases unmatched.